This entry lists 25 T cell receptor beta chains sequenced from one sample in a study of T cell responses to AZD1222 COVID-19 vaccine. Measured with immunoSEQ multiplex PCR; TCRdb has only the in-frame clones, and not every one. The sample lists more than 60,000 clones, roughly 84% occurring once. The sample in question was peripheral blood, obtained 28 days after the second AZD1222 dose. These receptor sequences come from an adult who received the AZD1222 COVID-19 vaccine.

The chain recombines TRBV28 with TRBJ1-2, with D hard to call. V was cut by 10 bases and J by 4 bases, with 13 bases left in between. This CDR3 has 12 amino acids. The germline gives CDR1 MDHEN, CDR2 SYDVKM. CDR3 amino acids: CATKSGGYGYTF. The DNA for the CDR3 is TGTGCCACCAAGTCGGGCGGCTATGGCTACACCTTC.

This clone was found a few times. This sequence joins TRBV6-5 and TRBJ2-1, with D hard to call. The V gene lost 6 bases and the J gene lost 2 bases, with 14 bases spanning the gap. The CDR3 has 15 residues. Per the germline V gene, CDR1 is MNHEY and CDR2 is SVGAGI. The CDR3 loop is CASSPTGAAYNEQFF. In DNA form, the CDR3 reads TGTGCCAGCAGCCCCACGGGTGCCGCCTACAATGAGCAGTTCTTC.

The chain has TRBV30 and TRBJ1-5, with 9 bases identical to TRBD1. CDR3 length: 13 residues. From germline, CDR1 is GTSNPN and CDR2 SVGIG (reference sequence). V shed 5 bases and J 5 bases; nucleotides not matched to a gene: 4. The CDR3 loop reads CAWGTGWDQPQHF. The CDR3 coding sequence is TGTGCCTGGGGGACAGGGTGGGATCAGCCCCAGCATTTT.

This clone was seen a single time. This CDR3 reads CASSFQAGGAYEQYF. For the CDR3, the DNA is TGTGCCAGCAGTTTTCAGGCCGGTGGGGCCTACGAGCAGTACTTC. This chain links TRBV25-1 with TRBJ2-7; D gene unclear. The CDR3 loop spans 15 amino acids. From germline, CDR1 is MGHDK and CDR2 SYGVNS. Trimming shortened V by 5 bases and J by 2 bases, and 16 bases separated the two germline ends.

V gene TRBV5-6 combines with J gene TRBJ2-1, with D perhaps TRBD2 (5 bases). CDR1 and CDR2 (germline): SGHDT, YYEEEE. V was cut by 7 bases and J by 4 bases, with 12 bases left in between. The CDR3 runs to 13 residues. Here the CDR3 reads CASRSGVYNEQFF. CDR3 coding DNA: TGTGCCAGCCGCTCCGGGGTTTACAATGAGCAGTTCTTC.

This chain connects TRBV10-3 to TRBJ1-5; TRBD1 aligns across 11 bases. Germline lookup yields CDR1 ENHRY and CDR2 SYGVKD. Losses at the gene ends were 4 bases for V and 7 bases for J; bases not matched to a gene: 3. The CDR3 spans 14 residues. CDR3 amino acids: CAISGGTGGQPQHF. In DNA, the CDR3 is TGTGCCATCAGTGGGGGGACAGGGGGACAGCCCCAGCATTTT.

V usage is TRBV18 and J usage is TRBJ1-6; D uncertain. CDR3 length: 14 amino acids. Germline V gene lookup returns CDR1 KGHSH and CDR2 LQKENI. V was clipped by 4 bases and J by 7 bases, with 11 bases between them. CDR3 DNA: TGTGCCAGCTCACGCTCGTCCGGCAATTCACCCCTCCACTTT. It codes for CASSRSSGNSPLHF.

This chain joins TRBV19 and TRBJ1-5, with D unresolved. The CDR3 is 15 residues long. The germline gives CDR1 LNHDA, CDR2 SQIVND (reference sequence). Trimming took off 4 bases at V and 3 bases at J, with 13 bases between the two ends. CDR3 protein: CASSRADGYNQPQHF. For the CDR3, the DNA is TGTGCCAGTAGTAGGGCAGACGGATACAATCAGCCCCAGCATTTT.

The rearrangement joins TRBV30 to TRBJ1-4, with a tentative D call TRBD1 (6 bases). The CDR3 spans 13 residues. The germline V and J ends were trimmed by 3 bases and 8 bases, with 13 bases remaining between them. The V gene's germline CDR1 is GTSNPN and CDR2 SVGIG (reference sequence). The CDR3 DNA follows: TGTGCCTGGAGCTCCAGGGGCGGGGAAAAACTGTTTTTT. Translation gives CAWSSRGGEKLFF. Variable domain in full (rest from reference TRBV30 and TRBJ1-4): SQTIHQWPATLVQPVGSPLSLECTVEGTSNPNLYWYRQAAGRGLQLLFYSVGIGQISSEVPQNLSASRPQDRQFILSSKKLLLSDSGFYLCAWSSRGGEKLFFGSGTQLSVL.

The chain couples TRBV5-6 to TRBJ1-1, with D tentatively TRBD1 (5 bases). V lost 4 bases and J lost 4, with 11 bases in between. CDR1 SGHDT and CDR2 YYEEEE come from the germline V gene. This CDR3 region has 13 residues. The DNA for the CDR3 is TGTGCCAGCAGCATCGGGGGGTTCACTGAAGCTTTCTTT. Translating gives CASSIGGFTEAFF.

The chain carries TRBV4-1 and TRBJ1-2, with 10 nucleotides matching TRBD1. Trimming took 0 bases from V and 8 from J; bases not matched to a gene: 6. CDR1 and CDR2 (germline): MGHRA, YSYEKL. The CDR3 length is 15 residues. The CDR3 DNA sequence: TGCGCCAGCAGCCAAGAAGGAGGGACAGGGGACGGCTACACCTTC. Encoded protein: CASSQEGGTGDGYTF.

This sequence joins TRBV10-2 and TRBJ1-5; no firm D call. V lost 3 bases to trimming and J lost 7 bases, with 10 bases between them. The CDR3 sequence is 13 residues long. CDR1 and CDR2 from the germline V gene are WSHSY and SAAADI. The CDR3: CASSDTYVQPQHF. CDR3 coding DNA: TGCGCCAGCAGTGATACCTATGTCCAGCCCCAGCATTTT.

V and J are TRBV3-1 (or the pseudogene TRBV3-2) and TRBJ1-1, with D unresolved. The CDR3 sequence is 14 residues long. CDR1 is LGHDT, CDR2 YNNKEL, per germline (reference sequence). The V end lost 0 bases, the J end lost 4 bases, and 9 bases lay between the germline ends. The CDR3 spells CASSQDRFSTEAFF. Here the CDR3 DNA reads TGTGCCAGCAGCCAAGACAGGTTCAGCACTGAAGCTTTCTTT.

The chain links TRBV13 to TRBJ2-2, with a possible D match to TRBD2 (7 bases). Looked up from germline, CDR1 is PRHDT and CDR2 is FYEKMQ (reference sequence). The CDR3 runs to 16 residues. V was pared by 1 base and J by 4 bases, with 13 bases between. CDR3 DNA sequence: TGTGCCAGCAGCTTAGTTCGGGGGGCGACCACCGGGGAGCTGTTTTTT. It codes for CASSLVRGATTGELFF.

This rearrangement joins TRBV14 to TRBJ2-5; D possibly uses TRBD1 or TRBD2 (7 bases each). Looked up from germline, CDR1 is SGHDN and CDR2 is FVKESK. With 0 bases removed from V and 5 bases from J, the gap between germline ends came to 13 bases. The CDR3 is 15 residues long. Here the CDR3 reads CASSQDTGEGETQYF. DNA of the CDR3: TGTGCCAGCAGCCAAGATACAGGGGAGGGGGAGACCCAGTACTTC.

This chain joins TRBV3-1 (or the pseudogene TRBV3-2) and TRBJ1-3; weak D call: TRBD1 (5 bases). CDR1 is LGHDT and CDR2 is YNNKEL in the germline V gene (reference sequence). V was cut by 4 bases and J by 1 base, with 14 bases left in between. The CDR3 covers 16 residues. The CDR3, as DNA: TGTGCCAGCAGCCCTCTCGGGACCGAGTCTGGAAACACCATATATTTT. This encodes CASSPLGTESGNTIYF.

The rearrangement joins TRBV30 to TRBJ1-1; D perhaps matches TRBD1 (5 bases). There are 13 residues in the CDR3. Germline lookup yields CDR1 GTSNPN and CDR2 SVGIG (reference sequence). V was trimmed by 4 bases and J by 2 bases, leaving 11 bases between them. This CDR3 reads CAWNWGINTEAFF. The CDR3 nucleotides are TGTGCCTGGAACTGGGGGATTAACACTGAAGCTTTCTTT.

The CDR3 is CASSYLPGARNIQYF. CDR3 coding DNA: TGTGCCAGCAGCTACCTCCCCGGGGCCCGAAACATTCAGTACTTC. The rearrangement links TRBV5-8 to TRBJ2-4; D may match TRBD1 or TRBD2 (5 bases each). V lost 3 bases to trimming and J lost 6 bases, with 16 bases between them. Germline CDR1 and CDR2: SGHTS and YDEGEE. The CDR3 extends over 15 amino acids.

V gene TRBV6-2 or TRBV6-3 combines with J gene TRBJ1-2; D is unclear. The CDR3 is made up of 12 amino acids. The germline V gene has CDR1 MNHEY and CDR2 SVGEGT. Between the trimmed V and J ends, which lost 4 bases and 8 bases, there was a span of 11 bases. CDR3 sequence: CASSSTYTGYTF. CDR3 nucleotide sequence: TGTGCCAGCAGTTCGACTTATACAGGCTACACCTTC.

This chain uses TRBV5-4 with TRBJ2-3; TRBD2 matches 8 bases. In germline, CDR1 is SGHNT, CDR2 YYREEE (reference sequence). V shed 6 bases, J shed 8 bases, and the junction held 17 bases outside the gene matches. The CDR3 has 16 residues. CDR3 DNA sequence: TGTGCCAGCACCCCTTATGGTGGCGGGGGGATTGGTACGCAGTATTTT. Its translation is CASTPYGGGGIGTQYF.

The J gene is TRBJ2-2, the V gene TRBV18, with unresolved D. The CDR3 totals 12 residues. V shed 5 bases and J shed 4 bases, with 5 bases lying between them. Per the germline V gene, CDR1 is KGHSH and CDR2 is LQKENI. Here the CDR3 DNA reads TGTGCCAGCTCAAGTTCCACCGGGGAGCTGTTTTTT. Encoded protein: CASSSSTGELFF.

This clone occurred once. The CDR3 DNA sequence: TGTGCCAGCAGCCACCTTACCCCCGGCTACACCTTC. This encodes CASSHLTPGYTF. This rearrangement joins TRBV6-7 to TRBJ1-2; D unclear. Being an ORF, TRBV6-7 has a function that is uncertain. This CDR3 has 12 amino acids. V was pared by 6 bases and J by 8 bases, with 13 bases between.

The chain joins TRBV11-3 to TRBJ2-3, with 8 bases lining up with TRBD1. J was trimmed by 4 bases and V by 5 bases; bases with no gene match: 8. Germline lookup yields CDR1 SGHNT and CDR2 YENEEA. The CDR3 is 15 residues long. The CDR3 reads CASSERTGNADTQYF. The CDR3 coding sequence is TGTGCCAGCAGCGAAAGGACAGGGAACGCAGATACGCAGTATTTT.

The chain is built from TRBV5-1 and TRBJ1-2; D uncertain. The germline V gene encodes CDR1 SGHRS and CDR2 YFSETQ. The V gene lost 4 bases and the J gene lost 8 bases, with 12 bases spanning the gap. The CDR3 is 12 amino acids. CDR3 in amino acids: CASSLEGRGYTF. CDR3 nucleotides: TGCGCCAGCAGCCTAGAGGGCCGGGGCTACACCTTC.

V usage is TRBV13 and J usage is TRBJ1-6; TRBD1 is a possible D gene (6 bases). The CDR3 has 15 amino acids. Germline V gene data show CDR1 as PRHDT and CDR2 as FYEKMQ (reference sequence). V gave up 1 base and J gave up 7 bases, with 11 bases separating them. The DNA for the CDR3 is TGTGCCAGCAGCTTAGTAGGGACATCCAATTCACCCCTCCACTTT. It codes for CASSLVGTSNSPLHF.